The entry below describes one T cell receptor (beta chain). Its antigen is unknown. The data were produced by immunoSEQ multiplex PCR, yet TCRdb's version contains in-frame clones alone and is incomplete. Of around 13,000 clones listed, around 83% were seen once; the top ten hold roughly 24%. The data were obtained in a study of PD-1 blockade in classical Hodgkin lymphoma. Study-wide results and limits: Newly diagnosed patients were reported to exhibit reduced baseline TCR diversity relative to healthy donors.

Trimming removed 3 bases at V and 1 base at J, with 9 bases between. The CDR3 length is 14 residues. Germline V CDR1 and CDR2: KGHSH, LQKENI. Relapse after autologous stem cell transplantation occurred in every patient, and brentuximab vedotin exposure varied. The clonotype originates from a human donor with classical Hodgkin lymphoma. This chain uses TRBV18 with TRBJ1-1; D is possibly TRBD1 (5 bases). The sample in question was peripheral blood mononuclear cells (PBMCs), obtained at baseline. The CDR3 nucleotides are TGTGCCAGCTCACCCACTAGGGGGAACACTGAAGCTTTCTTT. Translating gives CASSPTRGNTEAFF.